Given below is one T cell receptor (beta chain) in context. The time point is: pretreatment peripheral blood. The record originates from a study of PD-L1 blockade in urothelial cancer. About the research overall: Earlier, patients had received 0 to 3 chemotherapy regimens. At 3 weeks after treatment start (second dose) and again at 6 weeks, blood was analyzed.

V lost 5 bases to trimming and J lost 4 bases, with 16 bases between them. CDR1 and CDR2 from the germline V gene are SGHRS and YFSETQ. The CDR3 is made up of 14 amino acids. Generated by immunoSEQ multiplex PCR, the TCRdb table keeps only in-frame clones and is missing some. The sample holds some 120,000 clones, less than 85% seen once. This TCR was recovered from a man over 45 with urothelial cancer. The chain couples TRBV5-1 to TRBJ2-7; D may be TRBD2 (5 bases). The source material was PBMCs, sampled around atezolizumab (anti-PD-L1) treatment. The CDR3 DNA reads as TGCGCCAGCAGTAGTGGGAGAATACTTTACGAGCAGTACTTC. The encoded protein is CASSSGRILYEQYF.